Following are 32 T cell receptor beta chains from one sample sequenced in a study of blood T cell repertoires in COVID-19. Assay used: immunoSEQ multiplex PCR; TCRdb lists only in-frame clones, some missing. Among approximately 330,000 clones, 87% were seen once, and the ten largest hold just over 9.5%. The sequencing input was peripheral blood. The receptors here all came from a man between 25 and 39 years old with COVID-19, enrolled during active disease.

This clone was detected only once. The rearrangement joins TRBV19 to TRBJ2-7; the match to TRBD1 covers 7 bases. Germline assignment: CDR1 LNHDA and CDR2 SQIVND (reference sequence). This CDR3 is built from 15 residues. The ends lost 5 bases at V and 2 bases at J; junction bases unmatched: 9. This CDR3 reads CASSSANRGPYEQYF. The CDR3 bases are TGTGCCAGTAGTTCCGCAAACAGGGGACCCTACGAGCAGTACTTC.

The chain is built from TRBV2 and TRBJ1-3; 7 bases agree with TRBD1. This CDR3 has 13 amino acids. Losses at the gene ends were 5 bases for V and 4 bases for J; bases not matched to a gene: 2. In germline, CDR1 is SNHLY, CDR2 FYNNEI. This CDR3 reads CASSLGQGNTIYF. The CDR3 bases are TGTGCCAGCAGTCTGGGACAGGGAAACACCATATATTTT. The full variable domain, completed using reference TRBV2 and TRBJ1-3, is EPEVTQTPSHQVTQMGQEVILRCVPISNHLYFYWYRQILGQKVEFLVSFYNNEISEKSEIFDDQFSVERPDGSNFTLKIRSTKLEDSAMYFCASSLGQGNTIYFGEGSWLTVV.

The chain carries TRBV19 and TRBJ1-4; D is undetermined. Germline values: CDR1 LNHDA, CDR2 SQIVND (reference sequence). This CDR3 comprises 15 residues. Trimming shortened V by 1 base and J by 10 bases, and 16 bases separated the two germline ends. The CDR3 sequence is CASSIAPTEGGKLFF. As DNA, the CDR3 is TGTGCCAGTAGTATAGCCCCGACCGAGGGTGGAAAACTGTTTTTT.

V usage is TRBV28 and J usage is TRBJ1-3, with 7 positions matching TRBD1. Germline CDR1 is MDHEN and CDR2 is SYDVKM. The length of the CDR3 is 14 residues. With V trimmed by 1 base and J by 5 bases, 2 bases remained unmatched. The CDR3 nucleotides are TGTGCCAGCAGTTTATACAGGGGTAGAAACACCATATATTTT. Its translation is CASSLYRGRNTIYF.

This clone was counted once. The chain employs TRBV11-1 and TRBJ1-4; tentatively, D is TRBD1 (5 bases). This CDR3 comprises 13 residues. Germline V gene lookup returns CDR1 SGHAT and CDR2 FQDESV (reference sequence). Trimming removed 7 bases at V and 4 bases at J, with 10 bases between. The CDR3 reads CASTDRDNEKLFF. CDR3 nucleotides: TGTGCCAGCACCGACAGAGATAATGAAAAACTGTTTTTT.

The chain carries TRBV20-1 and TRBJ2-3, with TRBD2 matching 9 bases. CDR1 DFQATT and CDR2 SNEGSKA come from the germline V gene (reference sequence). The CDR3 is 13 residues long. With V trimmed by 3 bases and J by 7 bases, 5 bases remained unmatched. CDR3 residues: CSASLAGVYTQYF. The CDR3 bases are TGCAGTGCTAGTTTAGCGGGAGTTTATACGCAGTATTTT.

The chain combines TRBV6-5 with TRBJ1-5; D not resolved. This CDR3 spans 14 amino acids. V was trimmed by 2 bases and J by 7 bases, leaving 12 bases between them. Germline values: CDR1 MNHEY, CDR2 SVGAGI. CDR3 bases: TGTGCCAGCAGTTACCAACCCTCCCGGCAGCCCCAGCATTTT. The encoded protein is CASSYQPSRQPQHF.

The V and J genes are TRBV6-1 and TRBJ2-1; 12 bases line up with TRBD2. CDR1 MNHNS and CDR2 SASEGT come from the germline V gene. The length of the CDR3 is 16 residues. J lost 7 bases, V lost 4 bases, and 8 bases had no gene match. The CDR3 reads CASSALSSGRGNEQFF. CDR3 nucleotides: TGTGCCAGCAGTGCACTATCTAGCGGGAGGGGGAATGAGCAGTTCTTC.

The chain employs TRBV7-2 and TRBJ2-2; 12 nucleotides align to TRBD2. Per the germline V gene, CDR1 is SGHTA and CDR2 is FQGNSA. The junction had 14 bases not matched to a gene; V was cut back by 5 bases and J by 4 bases. CDR3 length equals 19 residues. Written as DNA, the CDR3 is TGTGCCAGCAGCCCGCTATTGGGACTAGCGGGTTTAATCACCGGGGAGCTGTTTTTT. Its protein product is CASSPLLGLAGLITGELFF.

This clone has a single count. The chain employs TRBV7-3 and TRBJ2-3, with D perhaps TRBD1 (6 bases). V was trimmed by 1 base and J by 0 bases, leaving 11 bases between them. CDR3 size: 16 residues. CDR1 and CDR2 (germline): SGHTA, FQGTGA. CDR3 amino acids: CASSLMGALSTDTQYF. In nucleotides, the CDR3 is TGTGCCAGCAGCTTAATGGGGGCACTTAGCACAGATACGCAGTATTTT.

The sample holds one count of this clone. The chain joins TRBV3-1 (or the pseudogene TRBV3-2) to TRBJ1-1, with TRBD1 as a possible D gene (5 bases). Germline V gene sequence: CDR1 LGHDT, CDR2 YNNKEL (reference sequence). Trimming left V 6 bases short and J 0 bases short, with 14 bases between. This CDR3 has 15 amino acids. DNA of the CDR3: TGTGCCAGCAGGTCGACAGAGAGGCTGAACACTGAAGCTTTCTTT. Amino acid sequence: CASRSTERLNTEAFF.

J is TRBJ1-2 and V is TRBV5-6; 10 nucleotides agree with TRBD1. The J segment lost 4 bases and the V segment lost 5 bases, leaving 8 bases of the junction unmatched. Germline CDR1 reads SGHDT; CDR2 reads YYEEEE. This CDR3 region has 15 residues. The CDR3 spells CASSLMGQGFYGYTF. CDR3 sequence (DNA): TGTGCCAGCAGTCTGATGGGACAGGGGTTCTATGGCTACACCTTC. Combining the CDR3 with reference TRBV5-6 and TRBJ1-2 gives the whole variable domain DAGVTQSPTHLIKTRGQQVTLRCSPKSGHDTVSWYQQALGQGPQFIFQYYEEEERQRGNFPDRFSGHQFPNYSSELNVNALLLGDSALYLCASSLMGQGFYGYTFGSGTRLTVV.

This chain joins TRBV7-2 and TRBJ1-1; no clear D gene. Germline V gene lookup returns CDR1 SGHTA and CDR2 FQGNSA. The CDR3 is 16 amino acids. Trimming pared 4 bases from V and 3 bases from J, leaving 18 bases between. This CDR3 is CASSWLGRVGYTEAFF. The CDR3 region has the DNA TGTGCCAGCAGCTGGTTGGGGAGGGTTGGGTACACTGAAGCTTTCTTT.

The chain is built from TRBV19 and TRBJ1-6, with 9 nucleotides matching TRBD1. Trimming removed 6 bases from V and 13 bases from J; junction bases left unmatched: 16. The germline gives CDR1 LNHDA, CDR2 SQIVND (reference sequence). This CDR3 is built from 16 residues. The CDR3 spells CASSNTFRDRDPPLHF. CDR3 bases: TGTGCCAGTAGCAATACCTTCCGGGACAGGGACCCTCCCCTCCACTTT. Filled out from reference TRBV19 and TRBJ1-6, the complete variable domain reads DGGITQSPKYLFRKEGQNVTLSCEQNLNHDAMYWYRQDPGQGLRLIYYSQIVNDFQKGDIAEGYSVSREKKESFPLTVTSAQKNPTAFYLCASSNTFRDRDPPLHFGNGTRLTVT.

The chain couples TRBV7-3 to TRBJ1-2, with D unresolved. Trimming removed 2 bases from V and 3 bases from J, with 16 bases in between. The CDR3 sequence is 16 residues long. Germline loops: CDR1 SGHTA, CDR2 FQGTGA. CDR3 protein: CASSLLSPSQDYGYTF. CDR3 in DNA: TGTGCCAGCAGCTTATTATCCCCCTCGCAGGACTATGGCTACACCTTC.

The chain is built from TRBV7-2 and TRBJ2-7; D is perhaps TRBD1 (5 bases). V shed 3 bases and J shed 1 base, with 7 bases lying between them. This CDR3 is 13 amino acids long. CDR1 and CDR2 (germline): SGHTA, FQGNSA. CDR3 nucleotides: TGTGCCAGCAGCTTTGACAGATCCTACGAGCAGTACTTC. This encodes CASSFDRSYEQYF. Looking up the rest from reference TRBV7-2 and TRBJ2-7 gives the full variable domain: GAGVSQSPSNKVTEKGKDVELRCDPISGHTALYWYRQSLGQGLEFLIYFQGNSAPDKSGLPSDRFSAERTGGSVSTLTIQRTQQEDSAVYLCASSFDRSYEQYFGPGTRLTVT.

V gene TRBV7-3 combines with J gene TRBJ2-3; TRBD2 matches at 9 bases. The ends lost 2 bases at V and 1 base at J; junction bases unmatched: 4. CDR1 is SGHTA and CDR2 is FQGTGA in the germline V gene. The CDR3 is 16 residues long. The chain's CDR3 is CASSLQSGRRTDTQYF. The CDR3 region has the DNA TGTGCCAGCAGCTTACAAAGCGGGAGGCGCACAGATACGCAGTATTTT.

This chain connects TRBV6-4 to TRBJ1-6, with TRBD1 as a possible D gene (6 bases). V lost 5 bases and J lost 8, with 10 bases in between. The CDR3 extends over 13 amino acids. Germline V gene sequence: CDR1 MRHNA, CDR2 SNTAGT. In DNA, the CDR3 is TGTGCCAGCAGTACAGGGATTGATTCACCCCTCCACTTT. Protein product: CASSTGIDSPLHF.

The rearrangement links TRBV4-2 to TRBJ2-5; 7 bases line up with TRBD1. Germline-derived CDR1 and CDR2 are LGHNA and YNFKEQ. Germline trimming cut 4 bases from V and 3 bases from J; bases unmatched to any gene: 23. CDR3 length: 20 amino acids. The CDR3 coding sequence is TGTGCCAGCAGCCGAAACTGGATAGCACCCGGGACAGCATTCGAAGAGACCCAGTACTTC. Protein: CASSRNWIAPGTAFEETQYF.

This chain connects TRBV7-3 to TRBJ2-4, with a weak D call TRBD1 (6 bases). The germline gives CDR1 SGHTA, CDR2 FQGTGA. This CDR3 comprises 17 residues. V shed 1 base and J shed 8 bases, with 21 bases lying between them. DNA of the CDR3: TGTGCCAGCAGCTTAAGGGGCAGGGCCGCGCCAGGGGACATTCAGTACTTC. This translates into CASSLRGRAAPGDIQYF.

The sample holds a few counts of this clone. This chain joins TRBV19 and TRBJ1-6; 8 bases line up with TRBD1. Trimming at V came to 6 bases and at J to 9 bases, leaving 4 bases not matched to a gene. The CDR3 is 13 residues long. Germline CDR1 and CDR2: LNHDA and SQIVND (reference sequence). The CDR3 here is CASRQGESSPLHF. CDR3 DNA sequence: TGTGCCAGTAGACAGGGGGAGAGTTCACCCCTCCACTTT.

The chain is built from TRBV10-3 and TRBJ2-2; TRBD1 matches at 7 bases. After removal of 4 bases from V and 2 bases from J, the junction contained 7 bases not matched to a gene. The CDR3 spans 16 residues. Germline CDR1 reads ENHRY; CDR2 reads SYGVKD. CDR3 coding DNA: TGTGCCATCAGTGGAACAGGGGATCTTAACACCGGGGAGCTGTTTTTT. It is translated as CAISGTGDLNTGELFF.

The chain couples TRBV6-5 to TRBJ2-6; D call uncertain. This CDR3 is 14 amino acids long. Trimming cost V 6 bases and J 0 bases, with 6 bases left between them. The germline V gene has CDR1 MNHEY and CDR2 SVGAGI. CDR3 sequence reads: CASSLLSGANVLTF. CDR3 DNA: TGTGCCAGCAGCCTACTCTCTGGGGCCAACGTCCTGACTTTC.

The J gene is TRBJ1-5, the V gene TRBV28; D unresolved. V was clipped by 4 bases and J by 7 bases, with 14 bases between them. The germline V gene encodes CDR1 MDHEN and CDR2 SYDVKM. CDR3 length: 14 residues. CDR3 sequence reads: CASSSGGFRQPQHF. CDR3 in DNA: TGTGCCAGCAGTTCCGGAGGGTTTAGGCAGCCCCAGCATTTT.

The chain links TRBV29-1 to TRBJ2-1, with 8 positions matching TRBD2. J was trimmed by 4 bases and V by 3 bases; bases with no gene match: 26. The CDR3 contains 21 residues. Germline CDR1 reads SQVTM; CDR2 reads ANQGSEA. The CDR3 loop is CSVDGGGTNQGRLRIYNEQFF. The CDR3 bases are TGCAGCGTTGACGGGGGGGGGACCAACCAAGGCAGACTTCGAATATACAATGAGCAGTTCTTC.

The sample holds one count of this clone. This chain connects TRBV5-4 to TRBJ1-1; weak D call: TRBD1 (6 bases). From germline, CDR1 is SGHNT and CDR2 YYREEE (reference sequence). The CDR3 extends over 14 amino acids. Trimming shortened V by 0 bases and J by 5 bases, and 11 bases separated the two germline ends. This CDR3 is CASSLGGPRTEAFF. CDR3 DNA: TGTGCCAGCAGCTTGGGGGGGCCGCGGACTGAAGCTTTCTTT.

This clone was seen only a few times. The chain links TRBV19 to TRBJ1-5, with TRBD1 as a possible D gene (5 bases). Germline values: CDR1 LNHDA, CDR2 SQIVND (reference sequence). CDR3 length equals 15 residues. V gave up 5 bases and J gave up 8 bases, with 19 bases separating them. The CDR3 DNA sequence: TGTGCCAGTAGTGGCCAGGGCAACTCCATGGAGCCCCAGCATTTT. Translating gives CASSGQGNSMEPQHF.

The V gene is TRBV6-4, the J gene TRBJ1-6, with D maybe TRBD1 (5 bases). Germline V gene data show CDR1 as MRHNA and CDR2 as SNTAGT. The CDR3 loop spans 15 amino acids. V was trimmed by 3 bases and J by 8 bases, leaving 14 bases between them. In nucleotides, the CDR3 is TGTGCCAGCAGTGAGGATGGGCAGGGTTATTCACCCCTCCACTTT. Protein product: CASSEDGQGYSPLHF.

The chain uses TRBV10-3 and TRBJ1-1; 8 nucleotides align to TRBD1. V dropped 6 bases and J dropped 0; count of bases not matched to a gene: 9. The V gene's germline CDR1 is ENHRY and CDR2 SYGVKD. CDR3 length: 16 residues. CDR3 in amino acids: CAISWGLGQVNTEAFF. CDR3 nucleotide sequence: TGTGCCATCAGCTGGGGACTGGGACAGGTGAACACTGAAGCTTTCTTT.

The CDR3, as DNA: TGTGCCAGCAGTCCTCGGACTACAACACGCCCAAATGAGCAGTTCTTC. It codes for CASSPRTTTRPNEQFF. This chain connects TRBV27 to TRBJ2-1, with a possible D match to TRBD2 (6 bases). The CDR3 is 16 amino acids. Germline values: CDR1 MNHEY, CDR2 SMNVEV (reference sequence). V dropped 5 bases and J dropped 7 bases, with 21 bases sitting between them.

J is TRBJ1-4 and V is TRBV2; a weak D match, TRBD1 (5 bases). Per germline, CDR1 SNHLY and CDR2 FYNNEI. The CDR3 extends over 13 amino acids. V lost 7 bases to trimming and J lost 7 bases, with 13 bases between them. The CDR3 loop reads CASKGQGLEKLFF. For the CDR3, the DNA is TGTGCCAGCAAGGGTCAGGGTCTTGAAAAACTGTTTTTT.

This chain links TRBV5-1 with TRBJ2-5; maybe TRBD2 (7 bases). With 5 bases removed from V and 5 bases from J, the gap between germline ends came to 16 bases. The CDR3 extends over 14 amino acids. Germline CDR1 is SGHRS and CDR2 is YFSETQ. The CDR3 DNA reads TGCGCCAGCAGGGGCGGGGGCCCTGGGGAGACCCAGTACTTC. Its translation: CASRGGGPGETQYF.